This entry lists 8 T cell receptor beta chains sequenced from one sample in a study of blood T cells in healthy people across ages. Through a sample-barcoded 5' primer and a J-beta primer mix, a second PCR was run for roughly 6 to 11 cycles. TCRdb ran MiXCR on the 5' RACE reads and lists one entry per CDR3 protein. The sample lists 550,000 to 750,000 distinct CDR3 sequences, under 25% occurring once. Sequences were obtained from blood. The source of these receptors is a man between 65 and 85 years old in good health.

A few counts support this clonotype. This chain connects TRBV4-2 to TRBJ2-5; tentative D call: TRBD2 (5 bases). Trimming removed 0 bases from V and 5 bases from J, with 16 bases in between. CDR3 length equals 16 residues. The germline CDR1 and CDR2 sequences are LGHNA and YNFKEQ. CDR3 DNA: TGTGCCAGCAGCCAAGACCCCCAGCTTGGGGAGGAGACCCAGTACTTC. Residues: CASSQDPQLGEETQYF.

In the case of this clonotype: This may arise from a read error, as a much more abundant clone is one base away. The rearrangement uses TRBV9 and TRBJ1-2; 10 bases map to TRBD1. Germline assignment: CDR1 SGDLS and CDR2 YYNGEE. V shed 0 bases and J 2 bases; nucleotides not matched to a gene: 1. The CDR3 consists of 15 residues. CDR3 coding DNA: TGTGCCAGCAGCGTAGAGGGACAGGGGAACTATGGCTACACCTTC. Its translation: CASSVEGQGNYGYTF.

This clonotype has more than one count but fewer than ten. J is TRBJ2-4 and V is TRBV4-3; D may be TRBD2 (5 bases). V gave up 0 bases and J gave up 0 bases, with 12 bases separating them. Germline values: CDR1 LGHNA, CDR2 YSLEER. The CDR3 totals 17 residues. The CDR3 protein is CASSQDPGSLAKNIQYF. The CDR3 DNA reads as TGCGCCAGCAGCCAAGATCCGGGATCTCTAGCCAAAAACATTCAGTACTTC.

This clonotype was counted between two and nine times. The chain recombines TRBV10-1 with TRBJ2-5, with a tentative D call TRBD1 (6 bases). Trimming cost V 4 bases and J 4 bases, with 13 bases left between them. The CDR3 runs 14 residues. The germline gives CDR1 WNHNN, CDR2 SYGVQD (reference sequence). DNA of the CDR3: TGCGCCAGCAGTGCTGGACAGCTAGGAGAGACCCAGTACTTC. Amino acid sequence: CASSAGQLGETQYF.

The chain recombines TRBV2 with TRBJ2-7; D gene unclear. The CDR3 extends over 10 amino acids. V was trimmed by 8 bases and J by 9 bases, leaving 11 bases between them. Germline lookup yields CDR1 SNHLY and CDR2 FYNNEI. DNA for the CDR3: TGTGCCAGCGCCTCCTGGGCGCAGTACTTC. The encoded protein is CASASWAQYF.

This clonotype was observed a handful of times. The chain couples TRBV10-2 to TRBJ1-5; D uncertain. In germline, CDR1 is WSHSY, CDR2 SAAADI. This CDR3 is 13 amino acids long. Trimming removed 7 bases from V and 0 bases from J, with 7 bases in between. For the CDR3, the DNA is TGCGCCAGCACCGACCGTAGCAATCAGCCCCAGCATTTT. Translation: CASTDRSNQPQHF.

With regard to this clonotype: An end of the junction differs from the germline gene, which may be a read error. CDR3 DNA: TGTGCCAGCAGCCCCGAGGTGGGATTCTACACTTTC. Its translation is CASSPEVGFYTF. V and J are TRBV14 and TRBJ1-2, with D hard to call. Germline V gene data show CDR1 as SGHDN and CDR2 as FVKESK. The CDR3 runs to 12 residues.

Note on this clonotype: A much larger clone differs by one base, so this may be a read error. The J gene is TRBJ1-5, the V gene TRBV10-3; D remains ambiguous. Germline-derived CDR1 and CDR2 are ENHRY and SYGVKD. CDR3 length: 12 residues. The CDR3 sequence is CATSDNNQPQHF. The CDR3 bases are TGTGCCACCAGTGACAACAATCAGCCCCAGCATTTT.